The 26 T cell receptor beta chains below were found in one sample sequenced in a study of human T cells and chemical hapten exposure. TCRdb re-analysed the 5' RACE reads in MiXCR, keeping a single row per CDR3 protein. This table has roughly 81,000 distinct CDR3 sequences, about 15% appearing once. Before extraction, the whole blood was not fractionated, and total RNA was taken from it. The origin of the receptors is a female donor in good health.

The table lists this clonotype with a few counts. The chain links TRBV27 to TRBJ2-7; possibly TRBD1 for D (5 bases). This CDR3 region has 13 residues. Germline V gene sequence: CDR1 MNHEY, CDR2 SMNVEV (reference sequence). With 3 bases removed from V and 4 bases from J, the gap between germline ends came to 10 bases. The CDR3 DNA is TGTGCCAGCAGTTTGGGGCTGGGGTACGAGCAGTACTTC. This codes for CASSLGLGYEQYF.

This clonotype was picked up one time. The V gene is TRBV6-1, the J gene TRBJ2-3; D assignment may be TRBD1 or TRBD2 (5 bases each). Germline V gene sequence: CDR1 MNHNS, CDR2 SASEGT. Between the trimmed V and J ends, which lost 4 bases and 1 base, there was a span of 9 bases. The CDR3 extends over 14 amino acids. The CDR3 nucleotides are TGTGCCAGCAGTGTCAGGGACGGCACAGATACGCAGTATTTT. Protein product: CASSVRDGTDTQYF.

The V and J genes are TRBV29-1 and TRBJ1-4; D is possibly TRBD1 (5 bases). This CDR3 region has 13 residues. Trimming cost V 7 bases and J 8 bases, with 17 bases left between them. CDR1 is SQVTM, CDR2 ANQGSEA, per germline. The CDR3 region has the DNA TGCAGCGCTGCAGGGCAGGGAAGGGAAAAACTGTTTTTT. The encoded protein is CSAAGQGREKLFF.

This chain uses TRBV5-4 with TRBJ2-1; 7 nucleotides agree with TRBD2. The junction had 4 bases not matched to a gene; V was cut back by 4 bases and J by 0 bases. CDR1 and CDR2 (germline): SGHNT, YYREEE (reference sequence). There are 15 residues in the CDR3. CDR3 protein: CASSQGGSSYNEQFF. The CDR3, as DNA: TGTGCCAGCAGCCAGGGAGGGAGCTCCTACAATGAGCAGTTCTTC.

In this sample, this clonotype turned up many times. V and J are TRBV6-6 and TRBJ2-7; D not resolved. Germline V gene data show CDR1 as MNHNY and CDR2 as SVGAGI (reference sequence). With 0 bases removed from V and 0 bases from J, the gap between germline ends came to 6 bases. The CDR3 totals 14 residues. The CDR3 loop is CASSYSASSYEQYF. Written as DNA, the CDR3 is TGTGCCAGCAGTTACTCCGCAAGCTCCTACGAGCAGTACTTC.

The rearrangement uses TRBV15 and TRBJ1-1; 7 nucleotides match TRBD1. The CDR3 runs to 16 residues. The J segment lost 1 base and the V segment lost 1 base, leaving 6 bases of the junction unmatched. Germline V gene data show CDR1 as LNHNV and CDR2 as YYDKDF (reference sequence). The CDR3 bases are TGTGCCACCAGCAGAGGTGTCCGGGACAGGAACACTGAAGCTTTCTTT. The encoded protein is CATSRGVRDRNTEAFF.

This clonotype was seen at least ten times. The chain has TRBV12-3 or TRBV12-4 and TRBJ1-1; D gene uncertain. The V end lost 3 bases, the J end lost 4 bases, and 6 bases lay between the germline ends. The CDR3 consists of 12 residues. The chain's CDR3 is CASSFWGTEAFF. The CDR3 region has the DNA TGTGCCAGCAGTTTCTGGGGCACTGAAGCTTTCTTT.

In this sample, this clonotype turned up a few times. The chain couples TRBV7-2 to TRBJ1-5; D uncertain. Trimming removed 5 bases from V and 0 bases from J, with 11 bases in between. The CDR3 covers 15 residues. The germline V gene encodes CDR1 SGHTA and CDR2 FQGNSA. The CDR3: CASSPQAGSNQPQHF. DNA of the CDR3: TGTGCCAGCAGCCCCCAGGCGGGTAGCAATCAGCCCCAGCATTTT.

This clonotype was detected only a few times. The chain joins TRBV21-1 to TRBJ2-7; the table calls TRBD2, which could not be checked here. TRBV21-1 is assigned pseudogene status. The CDR3 has 17 amino acids. CDR3 nucleotides: TGTGCCAGCAGCAACCGAGAGGGTCGGCAGCCGAACTACGAGCAGTACTTC. It translates to CASSNREGRQPNYEQYF.

Only a few counts were recorded for this clonotype. The V and J genes are TRBV12-2 and TRBJ2-5; TRBD1, as called in the table, went unchecked against the DNA. TRBV12-2 is a recognized pseudogene. The CDR3 contains 15 residues. CDR3 loop: CASRLLGASQETQYF. The CDR3 coding sequence is TGTGCAAGTCGCTTACTGGGGGCGTCCCAAGAGACCCAGTACTTC.

The chain joins TRBV25-1 to TRBJ2-7; 7 bases match TRBD2. Germline V gene data show CDR1 as MGHDK and CDR2 as SYGVNS. This CDR3 has 13 amino acids. Trimming cost V 5 bases and J 1 base; bases outside gene matches: 2. The DNA for the CDR3 is TGTGCCAGCAGTCGCGGGAGTTCCTACGAGCAGTACTTC. This translates into CASSRGSSYEQYF.

V is TRBV5-1 and J is TRBJ1-1; no reliable D call. The CDR3 has 13 amino acids. Trimming took 3 bases from V and 6 from J, leaving 12 bases between them. Germline V CDR1 and CDR2: SGHRS, YFSETQ. CDR3 DNA: TGCGCCAGCAGCTGGTATATGGACTCTGAAGCTTTCTTT. It yields the protein CASSWYMDSEAFF.

CDR3: CASSPTRTGGDYGYTF. The CDR3 nucleotides are TGTGCCAGCTCACCAACAAGGACAGGGGGCGACTATGGCTACACCTTC. The genes are TRBV18 and TRBJ1-2, with 11 bases aligning to TRBD1. The CDR3 runs to 16 residues. J lost 3 bases, V lost 2 bases, and 5 bases had no gene match. Germline-derived CDR1 and CDR2 are KGHSH and LQKENI.

The rearrangement links TRBV20-1 to TRBJ1-1, with no clear D. The germline CDR1 and CDR2 sequences are DFQATT and SNEGSKA (reference sequence). This CDR3 is 14 amino acids long. Trimming took off 6 bases at V and 0 bases at J, with 14 bases between the two ends. CDR3 bases: TGCAGTGCCCGGTCGGTCCTAGTGAACACTGAAGCTTTCTTT. It is translated as CSARSVLVNTEAFF.

The rearrangement uses TRBV20-1 and TRBJ1-2, with D unclear. The CDR3 has 12 amino acids. V dropped 3 bases and J dropped 4 bases, with 9 bases sitting between them. The V gene's germline CDR1 is DFQATT and CDR2 SNEGSKA (reference sequence). CDR3 residues: CSARLGSYGYTF. The CDR3 region has the DNA TGCAGTGCTAGGCTGGGGAGCTATGGCTACACCTTC.

V and J are TRBV7-8 and TRBJ2-3, with TRBD2 matching 11 bases. The germline V gene encodes CDR1 SGHVS and CDR2 FQNEAQ. V trimming: 2 bases; J trimming: 2 bases; junction bases outside the gene matches: 6. CDR3 size: 17 residues. The CDR3, as DNA: TGTGCCAGCAGCTTAAGGGGGGGACTAGCGGACACAGATACGCAGTATTTT. Translation: CASSLRGGLADTDTQYF.

This clonotype was seen only a few times. This rearrangement joins TRBV3-1 to TRBJ1-1, with a tentative D call TRBD1 (6 bases). V lost 1 base and J 2 bases, leaving 17 bases between the germline ends. The CDR3 runs 17 residues. Germline V CDR1 and CDR2: LGHDT, YNNKEL (reference sequence). The CDR3 spells CASSQVWGRSVNTEAFF. CDR3 coding DNA: TGTGCCAGCAGCCAAGTGTGGGGGCGATCCGTCAACACTGAAGCTTTCTTT.

The chain carries TRBV20-1 and TRBJ2-4; D uncertain. Germline CDR1 DFQATT, CDR2 SNEGSKA (reference sequence). The CDR3 runs 15 residues. V was pared by 0 bases and J by 6 bases, with 15 bases between. CDR3 DNA sequence: TGCAGTGCTAGAGATGGCAGCCAGCTTACAAACATTCAGTACTTC. Translated, it gives CSARDGSQLTNIQYF.

This clonotype occurred many times. This rearrangement joins TRBV20-1 to TRBJ2-3; the D is unclear. V shed 5 bases and J shed 2 bases, with 11 bases lying between them. The CDR3 consists of 13 residues. Germline V gene sequence: CDR1 DFQATT, CDR2 SNEGSKA (reference sequence). The CDR3 spells CSAPSEVTDTQYF. In DNA, the CDR3 is TGCAGTGCTCCCTCCGAGGTCACAGATACGCAGTATTTT.

This clonotype has only one observation. The V and J genes are TRBV3-1 and TRBJ2-1, with D unresolved. The CDR3 sequence is 13 residues long. V lost 1 base and J lost 8, with 9 bases in between. Germline loops: CDR1 LGHDT, CDR2 YNNKEL (reference sequence). Here the CDR3 DNA reads TGTGCCAGCAGCCAAGGACCAGACGATGAGCAGTTCTTC. Amino acid sequence: CASSQGPDDEQFF.

This chain links TRBV5-1 with TRBJ2-1; D perhaps matches TRBD2 (5 bases). Trimming took 0 bases from V and 0 from J, leaving 10 bases between them. The CDR3 is 16 residues long. Per the germline V gene, CDR1 is SGHRS and CDR2 is YFSETQ. This chain's CDR3 is CASSLGGRGSYNEQFF. CDR3 in DNA: TGCGCCAGCAGCTTGGGAGGTCGGGGCTCCTACAATGAGCAGTTCTTC.

This clonotype was seen just once. The genes are TRBV18 and TRBJ2-3, with 9 bases lining up with TRBD2. CDR3 length: 16 residues. V lost 0 bases and J lost 3; bases outside the gene matches: 4. Germline V gene sequence: CDR1 KGHSH, CDR2 LQKENI. CDR3 sequence reads: CASSPPSGGLTDTQYF. In DNA, the CDR3 is TGTGCCAGCTCACCACCGAGCGGGGGGCTGACAGATACGCAGTATTTT. Looking up the rest from reference TRBV18 and TRBJ2-3 gives the full variable domain: NAGVMQNPRHLVRRRGQEARLRCSPMKGHSHVYWYRQLPEEGLKFMVYLQKENIIDESGMPKERFSAEFPKEGPSILRIQQVVRGDSAAYFCASSPPSGGLTDTQYFGPGTRLTVL.

This rearrangement joins TRBV18 to TRBJ2-3, with a weak D call TRBD1 (6 bases). V shed 3 bases and J shed 6 bases, with 10 bases lying between them. Germline V gene lookup returns CDR1 KGHSH and CDR2 LQKENI. The CDR3 covers 13 residues. The CDR3 coding sequence is TGTGCCAGCTCACCCGGACAGATCGATACGCAGTATTTT. This sequence encodes CASSPGQIDTQYF. The whole variable domain, remainder taken from reference TRBV18 and TRBJ2-3, is NAGVMQNPRHLVRRRGQEARLRCSPMKGHSHVYWYRQLPEEGLKFMVYLQKENIIDESGMPKERFSAEFPKEGPSILRIQQVVRGDSAAYFCASSPGQIDTQYFGPGTRLTVL.

This clonotype showed up many times. This chain uses TRBV2 with TRBJ1-1; tentatively, D is TRBD1 (5 bases). CDR1 is SNHLY and CDR2 is FYNNEI in the germline V gene. Trimming pared 1 base from V and 8 bases from J, leaving 11 bases between. CDR3 size: 13 residues. CDR3 sequence: CASSEVGEGEAFF. CDR3 nucleotides: TGTGCCAGCAGTGAAGTGGGCGAGGGGGAAGCTTTCTTT. Complete variable domain (other parts from reference TRBV2 and TRBJ1-1): EPEVTQTPSHQVTQMGQEVILRCVPISNHLYFYWYRQILGQKVEFLVSFYNNEISEKSEIFDDQFSVERPDGSNFTLKIRSTKLEDSAMYFCASSEVGEGEAFFGQGTRLTVV.

This chain uses TRBV28 with TRBJ2-7; a possible D gene is TRBD1 (6 bases). The CDR3 covers 15 residues. CDR1 is MDHEN and CDR2 is SYDVKM in the germline V gene. V lost 5 bases and J lost 0, with 14 bases in between. CDR3 DNA sequence: TGTGCCAGCAGTCCCTTAACAGGGAGCTCCTACGAGCAGTACTTC. Translation: CASSPLTGSSYEQYF.

This clonotype has only a few counts. The chain is built from TRBV4-3 and TRBJ1-1; no definite D call. The CDR3 consists of 16 residues. Germline CDR1 is LGHNA and CDR2 is YSLEER. V was cut by 1 base and J by 5 bases, with 17 bases left in between. The CDR3 sequence: CASSQVGRRRGTEAFF. As DNA, the CDR3 is TGCGCCAGCAGCCAAGTCGGACGTCGACGAGGGACTGAAGCTTTCTTT.